Reported below is one T cell receptor beta chain. The antigen remains unidentified. CD8+ and CD4+ T cells from blood underwent TCR beta sequencing, which was carried out in a high-throughput format. Purification of the CD8+ and CD4+ T cells relied on negative isolation, and TEMRA cells underwent FACS enrichment. Random hexamers were used to reverse transcribe the RNA input (about 0.45 to 1 ug). Across 54 Vbeta and 13 Jbeta, immunoSEQ multiplex PCR amplified TCR beta CDR3. TCRdb passed the immunoSEQ multiplex PCR reads through MiXCR, listing each CDR3 protein once. The table records approximately 230,000 distinct CDR3 sequences, around 93% of them present only once. The sample is drawn from a study of CD8 T cells in Susac syndrome. Study-wide points: The relatively small number of individuals in the TCR sequencing and HLA analysis was acknowledged by the study.

CDR3 length equals 15 residues. V shed 2 bases and J 4 bases; nucleotides not matched to a gene: 5. Germline V CDR1 and CDR2: SNHLY, FYNNEI. Sequencing was done on a sample of CD4+ T cells from PBMCs. This chain uses TRBV2 with TRBJ2-1; 7 bases align to TRBD2. The TCR was taken from a human donor with multiple sclerosis. This CDR3 is CASSEILADYNEQFF. CDR3 DNA: TGTGCCAGCAGTGAAATCCTAGCGGATTACAATGAGCAGTTCTTC.